The source of this TCR beta chain is a study of vaccination effects on CD4 cells after COVID-19. For the study at large: Participants got two doses of BNT162b2 or mRNA-1273 vaccine. A few million PBMC were placed in each well, which was supplemented with approximately 9.7 IU/ml IL-2 and around 9.5 ug/ml peptides.

Overall study findings and caveats: Clones of infection and vaccine origin contracted markedly late after vaccination.

This clone was seen a single time. Its antigen is unidentified. Produced via immunoSEQ multiplex PCR; TCRdb's table is partial and in-frame only. The sample holds about 46,000 clones, roughly 80% seen once. A roughly 10-day culture period preceded the isolation of CD4+ T cells. Days 3 and 7 saw half the medium replaced with IL-2 medium. CDR3 length: 15 residues. Germline values: CDR1 SGHAT, CDR2 FQNNGV. Trimming at V came to 6 bases and at J to 4 bases, leaving 4 bases not matched to a gene. This clonotype was sampled from a human donor who had a prior SARS-CoV-2 infection. The specimen comprised CD4+ T cells from PBMCs cultured without peptide, sampled before COVID-19 vaccination. The V call is TRBV11-2, the J call TRBJ1-6, with 9 bases aligning to TRBD1. The CDR3 nucleotides are TGTGCCAGCAGGATGACAGGGGGTTATAATTCACCCCTCCACTTT. This translates into CASRMTGGYNSPLHF.